The 3 T cell receptor beta chains presented below share a single source sample, sequenced in a study of cytomegalovirus exposure and HLA in healthy donors. It was with 60 Vbeta and 13 Jbeta primers that the PCR ran. Libraries were prepared by immunoSEQ multiplex PCR; TCRdb keeps only in-frame clonotypes and omits some of them. Of over 150,000 clones listed, 70% to 80% are singletons. Sequencing was done on a sample of PBMCs. Source of these receptors: a woman aged 25 to 39 in good health and CMV-seronegative.

The CDR3, as DNA: TGCGCCAGCAGCATCTTAGGGGTATCGGTCGAAAAACTGTTTTTT. This gives the protein CASSILGVSVEKLFF. The V call is TRBV5-1, the J call TRBJ1-4; tentative D call: TRBD1 (5 bases). Germline CDR1 reads SGHRS; CDR2 reads YFSETQ. V lost 4 bases to trimming and J lost 8 bases, with 18 bases between them. The CDR3 is 15 amino acids.

This clone has a handful of counts. The CDR3 DNA follows: TGCGCCAGCAGCCGATGGACAGACACCGGGGAGCTGTTTTTT. Translation gives CASSRWTDTGELFF. The chain uses TRBV4-1 and TRBJ2-2; D may be TRBD1 (6 bases). Germline V gives CDR1 MGHRA, CDR2 YSYEKL. CDR3 length equals 14 residues. Trimming removed 4 bases from V and 3 bases from J, with 9 bases in between.

This chain uses TRBV6-1 with TRBJ2-1, with D unclear. The germline V gene encodes CDR1 MNHNS and CDR2 SASEGT. The CDR3 runs to 14 residues. Trimming pared 8 bases from V and 4 bases from J, leaving 15 bases between. CDR3 coding DNA: TGTGCCAGCGTTAAGGAGCTTTTTTACAATGAGCAGTTCTTC. Protein product: CASVKELFYNEQFF.